This is a list of T cell receptor beta chains from one sample in a study of cytomegalovirus exposure and HLA in healthy donors. Data came from immunoSEQ multiplex PCR; TCRdb stores just in-frame clones and leaves some out. The sample contains fewer than 200,000 clones, roughly 80% of which appear only once. Sequenced input: PBMCs. Receptors originate from a woman under 30 in good health and CMV-seronegative. CDR3s include the opening cysteine and the closing phenylalanine or tryptophan. The D gene is left open where the match is weak. Clone size is stated in some rows and not others, as once, few, many or a class when expanded.

J gene	D gene	clone size	V gene	CDR3 protein	CDR3 DNA
TRBJ2-7	TRBD1	-	TRBV2	CASRGSGGSYEQYF	TGTGCCAGCAGGGGATCAGGGGGCTCCTACGAGCAGTACTTC
TRBJ1-4	-	-	TRBV19	CASSIGGLSNEKLFF	TGTGCCAGTAGTATCGGGGGGCTATCAAATGAAAAACTGTTTTTT
TRBJ2-7	TRBD2	once	TRBV7-9	CASSPRGGYEQYF	TGTGCCAGCAGCCCCCGGGGAGGGTACGAGCAGTACTTC
TRBJ2-7	TRBD1	-	TRBV6-6	CASTLRTGPYEQYF	TGTGCCAGCACCTTGAGGACAGGGCCCTACGAGCAGTACTTC
TRBJ2-1	-	-	TRBV28	CASSLSREARNEQFF	TGTGCCAGCAGTTTATCCAGGGAGGCGAGGAATGAGCAGTTCTTC
TRBJ2-7	TRBD2	-	TRBV2	CASSGDRLAGATEQYF	TGTGCCAGCAGCGGGGACAGACTAGCGGGAGCAACCGAGCAGTACTTC
TRBJ2-5	TRBD1	-	TRBV7-9	CASSLGGDRAWETQYF	TGTGCCAGCAGCCTTGGCGGGGACAGGGCGTGGGAGACCCAGTACTTC
TRBJ2-1	TRBD1	-	TRBV5-1	CASSLGTGYNEQFF	TGCGCCAGCAGCTTGGGGACAGGCTACAATGAGCAGTTCTTC
TRBJ1-1	-	many	TRBV7-7	CASSPEGVHTEAFF	TGTGCTAGCAGCCCTGAGGGGGTACACACTGAAGCTTTCTTT
TRBJ1-3	TRBD1	few	TRBV6-5	CASSSPGQTSGNTIYF	TGTGCCAGCAGTTCCCCGGGACAGACCTCTGGAAACACCATATATTTT
TRBJ2-2	-	-	TRBV7-2	CASSSRADRELFF	TGTGCCAGCAGCTCGAGAGCCGACAGGGAGCTGTTTTTT
TRBJ2-1	TRBD1	-	TRBV27	CASSLDRATNEQFF	TGTGCCAGCAGTTTAGACAGGGCGACGAATGAGCAGTTCTTC
TRBJ2-3	TRBD2	-	TRBV27	CASRYLAGVTDTQYF	TGTGCCAGCAGATATCTAGCGGGGGTCACAGATACGCAGTATTTT
TRBJ2-1	TRBD2	-	TRBV19	CASSTRLAGGYNEQFF	TGTGCCAGTAGTACACGACTAGCGGGAGGCTACAATGAGCAGTTCTTC
TRBJ2-5	-	-	TRBV5-1	CASSLSHTTRETQYF	TGCGCCAGCAGCTTGTCTCACACGACTAGGGAGACCCAGTACTTC
TRBJ2-2	-	-	TRBV7-8	CASTGGRGGTGELFF	TGTGCCAGCACCGGAGGTCGTGGCGGCACCGGGGAGCTGTTTTTT